This T cell receptor beta chain was observed in a study of CD8 T cells in Susac syndrome. Patients with stable or active relapsing-remitting disease, all of them treatment-naive, made up the multiple sclerosis controls. Negative isolation was used for CD8+ and CD4+ T cells and FACS enrichment for TEMRA cells. Reverse transcription of about 0.5 to 1 ug RNA was carried out with random hexamers. The immunoSEQ assay covered 54 Vbeta and 13 Jbeta segments for CDR3. Via MiXCR, TCRdb re-called the immunoSEQ multiplex PCR reads, giving one row per CDR3 protein. The sample contains tens of thousands of distinct CDR3 sequences, 93% of which appear only once. A word on this clonotype: An end of the junction differs from the germline gene, which may be a read error.

The receptor was derived from a human donor with multiple sclerosis. Sequencing was performed on CD8+ T cells from PBMCs.

The CDR3: CSVDQGLNTRELFF. The DNA of the CDR3 is TGCAGCGTTGATCAGGGACTCAACACCAGGGAGCTGTTTTTT. The chain uses TRBV29-1 and TRBJ2-2, with D possibly being TRBD2 (6 bases). Per the germline V gene, CDR1 is SQVTM and CDR2 is ANQGSEA. The CDR3 is made up of 14 amino acids.